The subject of this entry is one T cell receptor beta chain. Its specificity is unknown. This sample is drawn from a study of CD8+CD57+ T cells in acquired aplastic anemia. Findings and caveats of the study: In CD8+ cells, Simpson's diversity showed no significant difference between patients and controls.

CDR3 length: 13 residues. The germline gives CDR1 KGHDR, CDR2 SFDVKD. Patients included in sequencing had previously demonstrated CD8+CD57+ cell expansion by flow cytometry. For CDR3 and TCR beta VDJ profiling, genomic DNA was the template used. TCRdb called the reads again in MiXCR, with one record for every CDR3 protein. The sample lists about 160,000 distinct CDR3 sequences; 71% were seen once. This TCR derives from a human donor with aplastic anemia. Sequencing used sorted CD4+, CD8+, or CD8+CD57+ T cells (not recorded which) from PBMCs. The chain links TRBV24-1 to TRBJ2-5, with 8 bases that match TRBD1. The J call is in doubt because the DNA end fits TRBJ2-1 better. The CDR3 loop reads CATSEPDRGGQFF. CDR3 bases: TGTGCCACCAGTGAACCCGACAGGGGCGGGCAGTTCTTC.